In this sample, the clone carrying this TCR beta chain turned up many times. The data belong to a study of early T cells in non-severe SARS-CoV-2 infection. The CDR3 has 15 residues. Germline values: CDR1 MNHEY, CDR2 SVGAGI. V gave up 6 bases and J gave up 0 bases, with 15 bases separating them. MiXCR, run by TCRdb on the 5' RACE reads, gives a single entry per CDR3 protein. Of roughly 46,000 distinct CDR3 sequences detected, 6% to 7.5% appear once; the ten largest clones hold roughly 4.7%. The sequence was collected from an adult who was a healthcare worker with PCR-confirmed SARS-CoV-2 infection or an uninfected control (not recorded which). The sample was whole blood. The V and J genes are TRBV6-5 and TRBJ2-7, with D maybe TRBD2 (6 bases). The CDR3 protein is CASSTGLSSSYEQYF. The CDR3 DNA follows: TGTGCCAGCAGCACCGGACTATCAAGCTCCTACGAGCAGTACTTC.